The next 8 T cell receptor beta chains were all read from a single sample in a study of blood T cell repertoires in COVID-19. The repertoire was sequenced with immunoSEQ multiplex PCR; TCRdb's copy has only in-frame clones and lacks some. This sample has about 80,000 clones, with about four fifths found just once. The sequenced material came from peripheral blood. The source of these receptors is a human donor in a cohort sampled during active COVID-19.

The V gene is TRBV9, the J gene TRBJ1-1; unclear D gene. This CDR3 contains 14 residues. Germline lookup yields CDR1 SGDLS and CDR2 YYNGEE. V dropped 4 bases and J dropped 1 base, with 11 bases sitting between them. Written as DNA, the CDR3 is TGTGCCAGCAGCCCCCGGTCTGGGAACACTGAAGCTTTCTTT. This encodes CASSPRSGNTEAFF. Filled out from reference TRBV9 and TRBJ1-1, the complete variable domain reads DSGVTQTPKHLITATGQRVTLRCSPRSGDLSVYWYQQSLDQGLQFLIQYYNGEERAKGNILERFSAQQFPDLHSELNLSSLELGDSALYFCASSPRSGNTEAFFGQGTRLTVV.

The table lists this clone with a few counts. The chain uses TRBV28 and TRBJ1-2; no reliable D call. Trimming stripped 7 bases from V and 8 bases from J, with 14 bases between. CDR3 length equals 12 residues. Germline V gene sequence: CDR1 MDHEN, CDR2 SYDVKM. The CDR3 loop is CASTSGVWGYTF. In DNA form, the CDR3 reads TGTGCCAGCACCTCCGGGGTCTGGGGCTACACCTTC.

This rearrangement joins TRBV11-3 to TRBJ2-2, with 7 bases fitting TRBD1. Trimming took 6 bases from V and 1 from J; bases not matched to a gene: 5. Germline V gives CDR1 SGHNT, CDR2 YENEEA. The CDR3 extends over 15 amino acids. This CDR3 reads CASRPRQGNTGELFF. CDR3 nucleotide sequence: TGTGCCAGCAGACCCCGACAGGGGAACACCGGGGAGCTGTTTTTT.

This chain connects TRBV5-4 to TRBJ2-5; TRBD2 matches at 7 bases. With 1 base clipped from V and 5 bases from J, the junction kept 5 bases outside the gene matches. CDR1 is SGHNT, CDR2 YYREEE, per germline (reference sequence). This CDR3 has 14 residues. The CDR3 DNA follows: TGTGCCAGCAGCTTGTCGGGAGCGGGGGAGACCCAGTACTTC. It is translated as CASSLSGAGETQYF.

V is TRBV20-1 and J is TRBJ1-5; D is possibly TRBD1 (6 bases). Germline assignment: CDR1 DFQATT and CDR2 SNEGSKA (reference sequence). Trimming pared 3 bases from V and 3 bases from J, leaving 15 bases between. The length of the CDR3 is 15 residues. This CDR3 is CSASSTRGYNQPQHF. The CDR3 DNA sequence: TGCAGTGCTAGTTCTACCAGGGGCTACAATCAGCCCCAGCATTTT.

The V gene is TRBV7-8, the J gene TRBJ2-1, with TRBD2 identical over 8 bases. Per germline, CDR1 SGHVS and CDR2 FQNEAQ. The CDR3 is 13 residues long. Losses at the gene ends were 1 base for V and 15 bases for J; bases not matched to a gene: 8. This CDR3 reads CASSLEASGLVFF. As DNA, the CDR3 is TGTGCCAGCAGCTTAGAGGCTAGCGGGCTGGTGTTCTTC.

The chain has TRBV7-3 and TRBJ2-7; 7 bases map to TRBD2. The trim removed 4 bases at V and 3 bases at J, leaving 9 bases unmatched. The germline gives CDR1 SGHTA, CDR2 FQGTGA. The CDR3 sequence is 15 residues long. CDR3 amino acids: CASSSILAERYEQYF. CDR3 in DNA: TGTGCCAGCAGCTCAATCCTAGCGGAACGCTACGAGCAGTACTTC. The full variable domain, with the rest looked up from reference TRBV7-3 and TRBJ2-7, is GAGVSQTPSNKVTEKGKYVELRCDPISGHTALYWYRQSLGQGPEFLIYFQGTGAADDSGLPNDRFFAVRPEGSVSTLKIQRTERGDSAVYLCASSSILAERYEQYFGPGTRLTVT.

The rearrangement joins TRBV6-5 to TRBJ1-1; unclear D gene. V lost 2 bases and J lost 1, with 2 bases in between. The CDR3 extends over 12 amino acids. The V gene's germline CDR1 is MNHEY and CDR2 SVGAGI. In DNA form, the CDR3 reads TGTGCCAGCAGTTACCGGAACACTGAAGCTTTCTTT. Translating it yields CASSYRNTEAFF.